Following are 12 T cell receptor beta chains from one sample sequenced in a study of T cells after yellow fever vaccination (dated by TCRdb to about 2019). Library generation was performed with 5' RACE. Instrument on record: Illumina HiSeq 2500. TCRdb's own reprocessing of the public reads used fastp at Q25 and MiXCR and kept productive beta chains. Each entry is one CDR3 protein sequence, shown with its most common DNA and genes. The sample records more than 120,000 distinct CDR3 sequences, around 7.7% of which are singletons. The ten most abundant clones make up under 0.95% of the sample. The treatment or condition label here, explained by the study, means: live attenuated yellow fever vaccine strain. Sequenced material: CD4+ T cells sorted from PBMCs, taken 5 days after the yellow fever booster vaccination. The source is a man younger than 40 who received the YFV17D yellow fever vaccine.

This chain connects TRBV12-3 or TRBV12-4 to TRBJ1-1, with D unclear. The V end lost 4 bases, the J end lost 2 bases, and 11 bases lay between the germline ends. This CDR3 comprises 14 residues. CDR3 protein: CASSSVRTNTEAFF. The CDR3, as DNA: TGTGCCAGCAGTTCCGTCCGGACCAACACTGAAGCTTTCTTT.

The CDR3 region is CSARTGGTANMNTEAFF. For the CDR3, the DNA is TGCAGTGCTAGAACCGGGGGCACGGCTAACATGAACACTGAAGCTTTCTTT. V is TRBV20-1 and J is TRBJ1-1, with D perhaps TRBD1 (6 bases). V was clipped by 2 bases and J by 0 bases, with 19 bases between them. Germline-derived CDR1 and CDR2 are DFQATT and SNEGSKA (reference sequence). The CDR3 covers 17 residues.

This clonotype was observed a handful of times. The chain is built from TRBV11-2 and TRBJ2-6, with TRBD2 matching over 8 bases. From germline, CDR1 is SGHAT and CDR2 FQNNGV. This CDR3 has 18 amino acids. Losses at the gene ends were 2 bases for V and 3 bases for J; bases not matched to a gene: 9. CDR3 loop: CASSLRSGGPGGANVLTF. In DNA, the CDR3 is TGTGCCAGCAGCTTAAGGTCGGGAGGGCCGGGTGGGGCCAACGTCCTGACTTTC.

This clonotype showed up many times. The chain couples TRBV5-6 to TRBJ2-3, with no clear D. The V end lost 8 bases, the J end lost 4 bases, and 17 bases lay between the germline ends. The CDR3 extends over 14 amino acids. In germline, CDR1 is SGHDT, CDR2 YYEEEE. Here the CDR3 reads CASGDGVVADTQYF. The CDR3 DNA reads TGTGCCAGTGGAGATGGAGTTGTTGCAGATACGCAGTATTTT.

This clonotype was seen repeatedly, ten times or more. CDR3 coding DNA: TGTGCCAGCAGCCCTTTTCCCCCTGGGGCCAACGTCCTGACTTTC. This codes for CASSPFPPGANVLTF. J is TRBJ2-6 and V is TRBV28; no firm D call. This CDR3 spans 15 amino acids. V gave up 6 bases and J gave up 2 bases, with 11 bases separating them. The germline gives CDR1 MDHEN, CDR2 SYDVKM.

J is TRBJ2-3 and V is TRBV5-1; tentatively, D is TRBD1 (7 bases). There are 16 residues in the CDR3. CDR1 is SGHRS and CDR2 is YFSETQ in the germline V gene. V shed 2 bases and J shed 6 bases, with 19 bases lying between them. The CDR3, as DNA: TGCGCCAGCAGCTTCCGAACAGGGGAGGCCGGGGATACGCAGTATTTT. Protein product: CASSFRTGEAGDTQYF.

This clonotype was detected ten times or more. The chain combines TRBV13 with TRBJ2-7; D perhaps matches TRBD1 (6 bases). V lost 5 bases to trimming and J lost 2 bases, with 13 bases between them. There are 14 residues in the CDR3. Germline V gene sequence: CDR1 PRHDT, CDR2 FYEKMQ (reference sequence). The CDR3 reads CASSPNRVAYEQYF. The CDR3 DNA is TGTGCCAGCAGCCCCAACAGGGTGGCCTACGAGCAGTACTTC.

The chain links TRBV7-2 to TRBJ2-7; D tentatively fits TRBD1 or TRBD2 (5 bases each). This CDR3 region has 15 residues. Trimming took off 1 base at V and 4 bases at J, with 14 bases between the two ends. Germline V CDR1 and CDR2: SGHTA, FQGNSA. Here the CDR3 reads CASSLDGARTYEQYF. In DNA, the CDR3 is TGTGCCAGCAGCTTAGACGGGGCTCGAACTTACGAGCAGTACTTC. Based on the CDR3 plus reference TRBV7-2 and TRBJ2-7, the full variable domain is GAGVSQSPSNKVTEKGKDVELRCDPISGHTALYWYRQSLGQGLEFLIYFQGNSAPDKSGLPSDRFSAERTGGSVSTLTIQRTQQEDSAVYLCASSLDGARTYEQYFGPGTRLTVT.

In its sample, this clonotype was seen many times. V usage is TRBV29-1 and J usage is TRBJ2-1, with TRBD2 matching 8 bases. The CDR3 has 15 residues. Per the germline V gene, CDR1 is SQVTM and CDR2 is ANQGSEA. V shed 6 bases and J 9 bases; nucleotides not matched to a gene: 16. The CDR3 DNA follows: TGCAGCGTGGTAGCGGGGTTAGTAGCGGGAAGTGAGCAGTTCTTC. Encoded protein: CSVVAGLVAGSEQFF.

V gene TRBV3-1 combines with J gene TRBJ2-5, with 15 nucleotides matching TRBD2. The junction had 11 bases not matched to a gene; V was cut back by 4 bases and J by 5 bases. Germline CDR1 is LGHDT and CDR2 is YNNKEL (reference sequence). This CDR3 contains 18 residues. CDR3 nucleotide sequence: TGTGCCAGCAGCCGCTGGACTAGCGGGAGGGCCCCCCATGAGACCCAGTACTTC. As protein: CASSRWTSGRAPHETQYF.

This clonotype showed up many times. The chain employs TRBV6-1 and TRBJ2-3, with D uncertain. The CDR3 covers 15 residues. V shed 6 bases and J shed 2 bases, with 15 bases lying between them. Germline assignment: CDR1 MNHNS and CDR2 SASEGT. The CDR3, as DNA: TGTGCCAGCAGACTCAGGCCTTCCTCCACAGATACGCAGTATTTT. As protein: CASRLRPSSTDTQYF.

J is TRBJ2-3 and V is TRBV20-1, with a possible D match to TRBD2 (6 bases). CDR1 is DFQATT and CDR2 is SNEGSKA in the germline V gene (reference sequence). The CDR3 covers 13 residues. The V end lost 6 bases, the J end lost 2 bases, and 12 bases lay between the germline ends. The CDR3 DNA sequence: TGCAGTGCCCGCGGGATTTACACAGATACGCAGTATTTT. It encodes CSARGIYTDTQYF.